Sequencing of this T cell receptor (beta chain) was carried out in a study of blood T cell repertoires in COVID-19. About the research overall: The United States, Italy and Spain supplied acute and convalescent COVID-19 samples.

The trim removed 3 bases at V and 0 bases at J, leaving 4 bases unmatched. This CDR3 has 16 amino acids. Germline values: CDR1 LGHDT, CDR2 YNNKEL (reference sequence). Repertoires were generated with immunoSEQ multiplex PCR, while TCRdb's copy carries only in-frame clones and drops some. The sample has about 26,000 clones, about 71% seen once. The sample taken for sequencing was peripheral blood. The clonotype was recovered from a man between 60 and 75 years old with active or convalescent COVID-19. The chain carries TRBV3-1 (or the pseudogene TRBV3-2) and TRBJ2-3, with TRBD2 identical over 9 bases. CDR3: CASSQATSGSTDTQYF. The CDR3 DNA sequence: TGTGCCAGCAGCCAGGCGACTAGCGGTAGCACAGATACGCAGTATTTT.